This is a list of T cell receptor beta chains from one sample in a study of technical replicates of blood from a few donors. Generated by immunoSEQ multiplex PCR, the TCRdb table keeps only in-frame clones and is missing some. The top ten hold approximately 0.2% of the sample, which has 95,000 to 100,000 clones, under 96% seen once. Source material: T cells isolated from PBMCs. These TCRs come from a human donor in good health. Both conserved end residues are part of each CDR3. Fields, in order: V gene, clone size, J gene, D gene, CDR3 DNA, CDR3 protein. D genes are given only for firm matches. Where a row states a size, it is once, few, many or the class of an expanded clone; other rows omit it.

TRBV5-1,-,TRBJ1-2,-,TGCGCCAGCAAGGCAGACTACGGGGACTATGGCTACACCTTC,CASKADYGDYGYTF
TRBV6-5,-,TRBJ1-1,-,TGTGCCAGCAGTGACAGCACTGAAGCTTTCTTT,CASSDSTEAFF
TRBV29-1,few,TRBJ1-1,-,TGCAGCGTTCCACAACAGGGAGGGAGCACTGAAGCTTTCTTT,CSVPQQGGSTEAFF
TRBV7-9,-,TRBJ2-1,-,TGTGCCAGCAGCTTCCGGAATGAGCAGTTCTTC,CASSFRNEQFF
TRBV19,-,TRBJ1-1,-,TGTGCCAGTAGTCTCGAAGGGAGGGGTGAAGCTTTCTTT,CASSLEGRGEAFF
TRBV9,-,TRBJ2-7,-,TGTGCCAGCAGCGTAGGCGACTCCTACGAGCAGTACTTC,CASSVGDSYEQYF
TRBV6-1,-,TRBJ1-5,TRBD1,TGTGCCAGCACGGGACAGGGGGCAGGCAATCAGCCCCAGCATTTT,CASTGQGAGNQPQHF
TRBV7-8,-,TRBJ1-6,TRBD1,TGTGCCAGCAGCTCAAAAAACAGGGGGCGCGGTTCACCCCTCCACTTT,CASSSKNRGRGSPLHF
TRBV2,-,TRBJ1-1,-,TGTGCCAGCAGTGAACAGGGCTTGAACACTGAAGCTTTCTTT,CASSEQGLNTEAFF
TRBV9,-,TRBJ2-3,TRBD2,TGTGCCAGCAGCGCCAGCGGGGGGGCCCCAGATACGCAGTATTTT,CASSASGGAPDTQYF
TRBV6-1,-,TRBJ1-6,-,TGTGCCAGCAGTGAATGGAGGGATTCACCCCTCCACTTT,CASSEWRDSPLHF
TRBV5-1,-,TRBJ2-2,TRBD2,TGCGCCAGCAGCTTGGTTGGGACTAGCAAGGGCACCGGGGAGCTGTTTTTT,CASSLVGTSKGTGELFF
TRBV20-1,-,TRBJ1-1,-,TGCAGTGCTAGTTGGGCTCATGAAGCTTTCTTT,CSASWAHEAFF
TRBV15,-,TRBJ1-5,-,TGTGCCACCAGCACTTCAGGGTTCGGTCAGCCCCAGCATTTT,CATSTSGFGQPQHF
TRBV30,once,TRBJ1-2,TRBD1,TGTGCCTGGAGAGGGGGCAACTATGGCTACACCTTC,CAWRGGNYGYTF
TRBV18,-,TRBJ1-1,-,TGTGCCAGCTCAAAGACAGTAAACACTGAAGCTTTCTTT,CASSKTVNTEAFF
TRBV19,-,TRBJ2-2,TRBD2,TGTGCCAGTAGTGAAGGAGCGATAGCGGGGGATATGAACACCGGGGAGCTGTTTTTT,CASSEGAIAGDMNTGELFF
TRBV15,-,TRBJ1-4,-,TGTGCCAGCTCCTGGTTGAGGGCTTCTTCAACTAATGAAAAACTGTTTTTT,CASSWLRASSTNEKLFF